These T cell receptor beta chains were read from a single sample in a study of beta chain features in type 1 diabetes. Repertoires were generated with immunoSEQ multiplex PCR, while TCRdb's copy carries only in-frame clones and drops some. The sample carries about 28,000 clones, around 60% recorded once. The sequencing input was Tregs from blood. Source of these receptors: a woman aged 25 to 45 with type 1 diabetes. Each CDR3 is given without its conserved first and last residue.

CDR3aa	j_gene	v_gene
ASRQADTQY	TRBJ2-3	TRBV2
ASSPTRRGSGNTIY	TRBJ1-3	TRBV19
ASIPQPQGVGYT	TRBJ1-2	TRBV10-2
ASSPRQGRNTEAF	TRBJ1-1	TRBV7-9
ASSYADWAGELF	TRBJ2-2	TRBV6-5
ASSTGTGRSDTQY	TRBJ2-3	TRBV18
ASSSIEGGSDYGYT	TRBJ1-2	TRBV7-9
SAHPYAQY	TRBJ2-7	TRBV20-1
ASSPRLAGGETQY	TRBJ2-5	TRBV4-1
ASSPPQVTYNEQF	TRBJ2-1	TRBV18
ASSSRTGKGYT	TRBJ1-2	TRBV7-3
ASSLDPSDTQY	TRBJ2-3	TRBV5-1
ASSFGTGSNYGYT	TRBJ1-2	TRBV5-1
ATTSTGGPVGYT	TRBJ1-2	TRBV28
ASRDRGQETQY	TRBJ2-5	TRBV2
ASSVRAGVYNEQF	TRBJ2-1	TRBV10-1
ASSSRPRDRVGDEQF	TRBJ2-1	TRBV7-9
ASSQMGGRNTGELF	TRBJ2-2	TRBV5-5
ASRLEPTDEKLF	TRBJ1-4	TRBV5-1
ASSLSISDTQY	TRBJ2-3	TRBV7-3
ASSENVGTAPYEQY	TRBJ2-7	TRBV6-1
ASSTTAGELF	TRBJ2-2	TRBV5-1
AISESPDTEAF	TRBJ1-1	TRBV10-3
ASSFRGTSSTDTQY	TRBJ2-3	TRBV5-1
ASSLGSRGETQY	TRBJ2-5	TRBV5-1
ASSQGRAGAEQF	TRBJ2-1	TRBV4-2
ASSLSYGDYGYT	TRBJ1-2	TRBV28
ASSQEGHRDRKIGYT	TRBJ1-2	TRBV4-1
ASVRDSSYEQY	TRBJ2-7	TRBV6-1
ASSIREANEKLF	TRBJ1-4	TRBV19
AIRDRPYEQY	TRBJ2-7	TRBV10-3
ASSLARGNTEAF	TRBJ1-1	TRBV5-1
SVVGQGMYEQY	TRBJ2-7	TRBV29-1
ASSVSGSYNEQF	TRBJ2-1	TRBV7-2
ASSLEQVTDTQY	TRBJ2-3	TRBV7-9
ASSFGQDQPQH	TRBJ1-5	TRBV5-1
ASSVDTRYGEQF	TRBJ2-1	TRBV9
ASSVRPNEDIQY	TRBJ2-4	TRBV9
ASSQTGTYNSPLH	TRBJ1-6	TRBV27
ASSLALARSTDTQY	TRBJ2-3	TRBV7-2
ASSQGSQGAGWQETQY	TRBJ2-5	TRBV4-2
ASSETSGSSEQF	TRBJ2-1	TRBV9
ASSPGTSGGNEQF	TRBJ2-1	TRBV7-3